This TCR beta chain stems from a study of cytomegalovirus exposure and HLA in healthy donors. Notes on the study in general: Investigators reported 164 TCR beta chains as tied to cytomegalovirus.

The assay was immunoSEQ multiplex PCR, and TCRdb's table has in-frame clones only and misses some. Counted here are about 71,000 clones, approximately 94% occurring once; the ten biggest clones make up roughly 1%. Of note for this clone: No antigen is known for it.

The CDR3 totals 17 residues. Trimming took 2 bases from V and 2 from J; bases not matched to a gene: 6. CDR1 SNHLY and CDR2 FYNNEI come from the germline V gene. This clonotype was sampled from a woman younger than 35 in good health and CMV-seronegative. The sequenced material came from PBMCs. The chain recombines TRBV2 with TRBJ2-2, with 9 bases lining up with TRBD2. The CDR3 DNA sequence: TGTGCCAGCAGTGAAATTCGACTAGCGGACAACACCGGGGAGCTGTTTTTT. Its translation: CASSEIRLADNTGELFF.